This T cell receptor beta chain was sequenced during a study of T cell clonotyping in hematopoietic cell transplantation. Whole-study findings and limits: Few recipient clonotypes overlapped donors; over 95% were de novo at given depth.

Notes on this clone: What it recognizes is unknown.

Generated by immunoSEQ multiplex PCR, the TCRdb table keeps only in-frame clones and is missing some. This table has approximately 39,000 clones, 90% to 95% appearing once. Indicated time point: recipient sample about 28 days before transplant, after cytoreduction. Recipient blood drawn about 28 days pretransplant and days 30, 100, 180 after. Germline assignment: CDR1 MNHEY and CDR2 SVGAGI. The CDR3 spans 16 residues. V shed 0 bases and J 6 bases; nucleotides not matched to a gene: 4. The receptor's source is a man in his forties with chronic myeloid leukemia. Some clones in this sample may be carry-over from other donors' samples. The sample here was peripheral blood mononuclear cells, taken before stem cell transplant. V and J are TRBV6-5 and TRBJ1-6, with TRBD1 matching over 8 bases. This CDR3 is CASSYSFQGANSPLHF. The CDR3 DNA reads as TGTGCCAGCAGTTACTCCTTCCAGGGGGCTAATTCACCCCTCCACTTT.